This T cell receptor (beta chain) emerged from a study of T-cell reconstitution after alpha-beta-depleted transplantation in children. Preparation of the TCRbeta library involved a method that used unique molecular identifiers. A single record per CDR3 protein comes from TCRdb applying MiXCR to the PCR reads. The table has 300,000 or so distinct CDR3 sequences, more than 9% seen once; the top ten hold about 9.5%. The CDR3 runs to 15 residues. Germline values: CDR1 SGDLS, CDR2 YYNGEE. In regard to this clonotype: At one boundary the junction diverges from the germline segment, which might be a read error.

Specimen: PBMCs from the stem cell graft donor, collected from the stem cell graft. This TCR was sampled from a human donor who donated a stem cell graft to a child with SCID. The chain joins TRBV9 to TRBJ2-2; D may be TRBD2 (7 bases). The CDR3 loop reads CTSSVGGAGTGELFF. For the CDR3, the DNA is TGTACCAGCAGCGTAGGGGGGGCCGGGACCGGGGAGCTGTTTTTT.